Listed below are T cell receptor beta chains from one sample, sequenced in a study of CD8 T cells in Susac syndrome. Via MiXCR, TCRdb re-called the immunoSEQ multiplex PCR reads, giving one row per CDR3 protein. The sample lists some 260,000 distinct CDR3 sequences, about 88% seen once, with over 0.095% in the top ten. Sequenced sample: CD8+ T cells from PBMCs. The receptors originated from a human donor with multiple sclerosis. CDR3s leave out the opening cysteine and the closing phenylalanine or tryptophan.

TRBJ2-3 | TRBV7-2 | ASSSPGLNDTQY
TRBJ1-5 | TRBV27 | ASSNTGGHQPQH
TRBJ2-1 | TRBV19 | ASSIGSSSYNEQF
TRBJ2-3 | TRBV7-8 | ASSHPASGSITDTQY
TRBJ1-1 | TRBV7-9 | ASSLRIEAF
TRBJ1-2 | TRBV27 | ASSSRAGTEEVANYGYT
TRBJ2-3 | TRBV6-6 | ASTPTGATDTQY
TRBJ1-1 | TRBV4-1 | ASSQELQGGTEAF
TRBJ2-1 | TRBV20-1 | SARGTGGSYNEQF
TRBJ2-7 | TRBV20-1 | SARDTRTGEQY
TRBJ1-2 | TRBV27 | ASSPPGRPGT
TRBJ2-3 | TRBV7-9 | ASSPKQGVADTQY
TRBJ2-5 | TRBV3-1 | ASSPAMRSPQETQY
TRBJ2-4 | TRBV20-1 | SAPRGRTTKNIQY
TRBJ2-7 | TRBV2 | ATESQGDQAYEQY
TRBJ2-7 | TRBV4-1 | ASSQRDRGNYEQY
TRBJ2-2 | TRBV28 | ASRATGRPGELF
TRBJ2-1 | TRBV24-1 | ATSGTDDEQF
TRBJ2-3 | TRBV3-1 | ASSQRFAYTDTQY
TRBJ1-1 | TRBV19 | ASSWGEGGTEAF
TRBJ2-7 | TRBV9 | ASSVGVGEVATFEQY
TRBJ2-1 | TRBV2 | ASSVFSYNEQF
TRBJ1-5 | TRBV27 | ASSTEYSNQPQH
TRBJ2-7 | TRBV3-1 | ASSQTTSGSQSYEQY
TRBJ2-5 | TRBV7-9 | ASSLGAQGVSGETQY
TRBJ2-3 | TRBV9 | ASSGSASTDTQY
TRBJ2-7 | TRBV28 | ASSLVGTGTYEQY
TRBJ1-2 | TRBV7-9 | ASSRAASYGYT
TRBJ2-7 | TRBV12-3/TRBV12-4 | ASSSSGGGRAYEQY
TRBJ2-1 | TRBV24-1 | ATSDLSGTSGHNEQF
TRBJ2-1 | TRBV28 | ASSWWSSYNEQF
TRBJ2-2 | TRBV28 | ASSLVPGGELF
TRBJ2-7 | TRBV13 | ASSSGQETSYEQY
TRBJ2-3 | TRBV6-1 | ASSERLGLRGDTQY
TRBJ1-3 | TRBV12-3/TRBV12-4 | ASSPSSRGNGNTIY
TRBJ2-5 | TRBV4-1 | ASSQYAGTEETQY
TRBJ2-1 | TRBV5-6 | ASYYLSGTGAINEQF
TRBJ1-2 | TRBV29-1 | SVEGGPFYGYT
TRBJ2-7 | TRBV12-3/TRBV12-4 | ASSFLAGGDEQY
TRBJ2-1 | TRBV11-2 | ASRAEETGVRSEQF
TRBJ1-1 | TRBV5-1 | ASRIQGGLITEAF
TRBJ1-2 | TRBV5-6 | ASSFSGQPGT
TRBJ1-5 | TRBV23-1 | ARADRVYSNQPQH
TRBJ2-1 | TRBV27 | ASSLDPSGTNEQF
TRBJ2-4 | TRBV28 | ASSFALLAKNIQY
TRBJ2-3 | TRBV7-6 | ASRDRGTDTQY
TRBJ2-1 | TRBV5-1 | ASTDGTKNEQF
TRBJ2-3 | TRBV6-1 | ASTRTVGADTQY
TRBJ2-5 | TRBV7-9 | ASSYSGEVETQY
TRBJ2-7 | TRBV5-5 | ASSLARGLSSYEQY
TRBJ2-5 | TRBV29-1 | SGEDRRETQY
TRBJ2-5 | TRBV4-2 | ASSQTYQETQY
TRBJ2-1 | TRBV24-1 | ATSASGYNEQF
TRBJ2-7 | TRBV6-2/TRBV6-3 | ASSYGGNSYEQY
TRBJ2-7 | TRBV5-1 | ASSNPEAEQY